The present entry profiles one T cell receptor (beta chain) with its context. The antigen is not known. Primers included in the PCR were 60 Vbeta and 13 Jbeta primers. Profiled with immunoSEQ multiplex PCR; TCRdb holds only in-frame clones, not every one. Among about 170,000 clones listed, about three quarters were seen once. This record belongs to a study of cytomegalovirus exposure and HLA in healthy donors. V was trimmed by 4 bases and J by 1 base, leaving 13 bases between them. This CDR3 has 15 residues. Germline V gives CDR1 MNHEY, CDR2 SMNVEV (reference sequence). Study-level results: Reportedly, a later analysis found an Asian-associated ancestry cluster had fewer N-insertions than the roughly 700-donor mean. From TCR beta sequences, most subjects' HLA-A and HLA-B alleles were reportedly predicted accurately.

At collection, donors were nominally healthy, but unrecorded immune exposures were probable. The sample consisted of PBMCs. This sequence originates from a female donor in good health and CMV-seronegative. The rearrangement links TRBV27 to TRBJ1-2; D is possibly TRBD1 (5 bases). In nucleotides, the CDR3 is TGTGCCAGCAGTTACAGGTCGGATTATAACTATGGCTACACCTTC. As protein: CASSYRSDYNYGYTF.